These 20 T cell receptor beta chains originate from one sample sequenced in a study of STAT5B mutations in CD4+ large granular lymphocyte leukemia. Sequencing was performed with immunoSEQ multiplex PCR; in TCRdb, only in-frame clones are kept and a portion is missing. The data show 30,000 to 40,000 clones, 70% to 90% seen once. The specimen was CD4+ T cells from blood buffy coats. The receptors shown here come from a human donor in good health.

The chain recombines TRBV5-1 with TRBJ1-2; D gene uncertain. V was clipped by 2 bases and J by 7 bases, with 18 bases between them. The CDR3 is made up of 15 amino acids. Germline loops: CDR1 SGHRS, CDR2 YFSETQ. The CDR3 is CASSFNSGGLTGYTF. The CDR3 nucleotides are TGCGCCAGCAGCTTTAATTCTGGTGGGTTGACTGGCTACACCTTC.

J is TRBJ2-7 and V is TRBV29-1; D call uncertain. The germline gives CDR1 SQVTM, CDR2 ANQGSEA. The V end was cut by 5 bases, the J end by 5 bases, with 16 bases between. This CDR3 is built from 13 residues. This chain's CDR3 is CSVNRPQNHEQYF. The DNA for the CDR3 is TGCAGCGTTAATCGGCCACAGAACCACGAGCAGTACTTC.

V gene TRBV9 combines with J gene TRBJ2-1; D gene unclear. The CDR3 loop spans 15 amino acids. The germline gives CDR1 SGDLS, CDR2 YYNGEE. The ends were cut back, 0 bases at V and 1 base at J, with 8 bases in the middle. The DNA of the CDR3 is TGTGCCAGCAGCGTAGTCGGTGGGTCCTACAATGAGCAGTTCTTC. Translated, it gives CASSVVGGSYNEQFF.

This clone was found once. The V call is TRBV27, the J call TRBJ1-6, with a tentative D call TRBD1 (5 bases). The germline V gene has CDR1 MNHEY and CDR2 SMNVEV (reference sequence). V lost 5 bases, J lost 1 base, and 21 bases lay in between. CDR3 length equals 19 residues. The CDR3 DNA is TGTGCCAGCAGTCGCAGGGTGACTGGGGGATTATCCTATAATTCACCCCTCCACTTT. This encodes CASSRRVTGGLSYNSPLHF.

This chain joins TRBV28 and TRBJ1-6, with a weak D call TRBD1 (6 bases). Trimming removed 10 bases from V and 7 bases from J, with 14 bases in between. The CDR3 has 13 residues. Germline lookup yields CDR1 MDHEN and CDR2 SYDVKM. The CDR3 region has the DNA TGTGCCATCACGACGGGGGCCAATTCACCCCTCCACTTT. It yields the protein CAITTGANSPLHF.

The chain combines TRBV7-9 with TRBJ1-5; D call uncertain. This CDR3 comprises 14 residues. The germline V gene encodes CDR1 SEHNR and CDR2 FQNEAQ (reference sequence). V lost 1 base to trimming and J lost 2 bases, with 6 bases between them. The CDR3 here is CASSLESGNQPQHF. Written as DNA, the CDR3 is TGTGCCAGCAGCTTAGAATCGGGCAATCAGCCCCAGCATTTT.

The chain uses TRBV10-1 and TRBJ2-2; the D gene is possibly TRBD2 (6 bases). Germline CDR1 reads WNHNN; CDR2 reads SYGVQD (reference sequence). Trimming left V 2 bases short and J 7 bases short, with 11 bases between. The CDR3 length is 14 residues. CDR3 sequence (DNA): TGCGCCAGCAGTGAGAGGAGGGCGGGCGGGGAGCTGTTTTTT. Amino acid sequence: CASSERRAGGELFF.

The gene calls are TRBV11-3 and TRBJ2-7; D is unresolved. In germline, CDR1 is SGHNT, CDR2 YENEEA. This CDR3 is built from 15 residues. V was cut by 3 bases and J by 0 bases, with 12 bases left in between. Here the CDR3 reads CASSFVWGSSYEQYF. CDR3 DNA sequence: TGTGCCAGCAGCTTCGTATGGGGTAGCTCCTACGAGCAGTACTTC.

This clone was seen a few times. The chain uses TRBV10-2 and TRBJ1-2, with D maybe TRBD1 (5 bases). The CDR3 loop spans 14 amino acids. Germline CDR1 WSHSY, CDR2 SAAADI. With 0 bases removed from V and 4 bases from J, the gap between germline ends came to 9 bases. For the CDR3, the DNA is TGCGCCAGCAGTGAGTCGGACGGGACCTATGGCTACACCTTC. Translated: CASSESDGTYGYTF.

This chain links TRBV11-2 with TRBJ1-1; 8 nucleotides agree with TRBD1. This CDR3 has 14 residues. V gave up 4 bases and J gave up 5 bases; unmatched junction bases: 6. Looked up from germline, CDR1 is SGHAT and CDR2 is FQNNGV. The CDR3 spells CASSSSDRATEAFF. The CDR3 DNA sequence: TGTGCCAGCAGCTCCTCGGACAGGGCGACTGAAGCTTTCTTT.

This CDR3 is CASSSRVGQKIHRAYNEQFF. CDR3 coding DNA: TGTGCCAGCAGCTCAAGGGTGGGACAGAAAATACATAGGGCATACAATGAGCAGTTCTTC. V and J are TRBV7-8 and TRBJ2-1; 7 nucleotides align to TRBD1. Germline CDR1 and CDR2: SGHVS and FQNEAQ. V was pared by 4 bases and J by 4 bases, with 22 bases of the junction left unmatched. The CDR3 spans 20 residues.

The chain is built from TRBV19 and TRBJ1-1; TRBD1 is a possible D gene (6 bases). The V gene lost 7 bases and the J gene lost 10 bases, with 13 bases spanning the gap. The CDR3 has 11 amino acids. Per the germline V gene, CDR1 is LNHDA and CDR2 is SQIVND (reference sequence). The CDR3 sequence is CASTVRGRAFF. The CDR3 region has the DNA TGTGCCAGTACCGTGCGGGGGCGAGCTTTCTTT.

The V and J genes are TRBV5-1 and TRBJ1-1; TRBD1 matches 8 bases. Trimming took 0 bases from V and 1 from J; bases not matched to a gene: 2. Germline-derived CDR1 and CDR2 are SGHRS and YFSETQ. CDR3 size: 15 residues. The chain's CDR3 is CASSLAGTGNTEAFF. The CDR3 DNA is TGCGCCAGCAGCTTGGCCGGGACAGGGAACACTGAAGCTTTCTTT.

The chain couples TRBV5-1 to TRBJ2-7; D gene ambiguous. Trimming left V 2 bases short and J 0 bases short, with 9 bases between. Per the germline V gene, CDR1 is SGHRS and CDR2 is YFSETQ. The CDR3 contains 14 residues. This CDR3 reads CASSFRPNSYEQYF. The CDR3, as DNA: TGCGCCAGCAGCTTTCGCCCCAACTCCTACGAGCAGTACTTC.

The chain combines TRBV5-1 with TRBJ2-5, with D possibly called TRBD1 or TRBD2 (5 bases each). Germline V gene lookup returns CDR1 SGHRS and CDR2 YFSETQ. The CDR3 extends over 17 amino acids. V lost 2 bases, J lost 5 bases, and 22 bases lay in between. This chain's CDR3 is CASSFGQGYSRGETQYF. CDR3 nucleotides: TGCGCCAGCAGCTTCGGTCAGGGATACTCAAGAGGGGAGACCCAGTACTTC.

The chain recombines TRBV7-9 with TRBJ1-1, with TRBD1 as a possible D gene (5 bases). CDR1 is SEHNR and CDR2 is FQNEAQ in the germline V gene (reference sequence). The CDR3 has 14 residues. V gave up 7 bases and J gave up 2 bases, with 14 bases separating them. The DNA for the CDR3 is TGTGCCAGCACCCCGGGGGTAGGCAACACTGAAGCTTTCTTT. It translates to CASTPGVGNTEAFF.

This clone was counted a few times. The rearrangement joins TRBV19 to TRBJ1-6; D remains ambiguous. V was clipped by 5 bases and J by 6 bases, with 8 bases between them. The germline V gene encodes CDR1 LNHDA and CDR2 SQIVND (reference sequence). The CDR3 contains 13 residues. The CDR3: CASSSIRNSPLHF. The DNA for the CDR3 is TGTGCCAGTAGTTCCATCCGTAATTCACCCCTCCACTTT.

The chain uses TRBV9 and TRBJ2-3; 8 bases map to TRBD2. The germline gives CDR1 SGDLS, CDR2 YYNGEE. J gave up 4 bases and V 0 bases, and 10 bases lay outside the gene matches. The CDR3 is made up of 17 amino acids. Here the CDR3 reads CASSVAPGGGGPDTQYF. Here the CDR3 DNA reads TGTGCCAGCAGCGTAGCCCCGGGGGGGGGTGGTCCAGATACGCAGTATTTT.

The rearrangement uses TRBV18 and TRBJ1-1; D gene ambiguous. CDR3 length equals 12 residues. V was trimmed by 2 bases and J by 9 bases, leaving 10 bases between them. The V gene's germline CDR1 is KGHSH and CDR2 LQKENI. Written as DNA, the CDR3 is TGTGCCAGCTCACCAATTGTAGGCCAAGCTTTCTTT. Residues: CASSPIVGQAFF.

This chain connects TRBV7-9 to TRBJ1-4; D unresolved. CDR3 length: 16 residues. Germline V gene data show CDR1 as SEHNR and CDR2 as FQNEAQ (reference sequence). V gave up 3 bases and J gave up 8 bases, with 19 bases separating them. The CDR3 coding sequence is TGTGCCAGCAGCTTGGAGGGATGGGGTAAGGACGAAAAACTGTTTTTT. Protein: CASSLEGWGKDEKLFF. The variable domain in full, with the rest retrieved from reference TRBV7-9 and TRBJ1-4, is DTGVSQNPRHKITKRGQNVTFRCDPISEHNRLYWYRQTLGQGPEFLTYFQNEAQLEKSRLLSDRFSAERPKGSFSTLEIQRTEQGDSAMYLCASSLEGWGKDEKLFFGSGTQLSVL.